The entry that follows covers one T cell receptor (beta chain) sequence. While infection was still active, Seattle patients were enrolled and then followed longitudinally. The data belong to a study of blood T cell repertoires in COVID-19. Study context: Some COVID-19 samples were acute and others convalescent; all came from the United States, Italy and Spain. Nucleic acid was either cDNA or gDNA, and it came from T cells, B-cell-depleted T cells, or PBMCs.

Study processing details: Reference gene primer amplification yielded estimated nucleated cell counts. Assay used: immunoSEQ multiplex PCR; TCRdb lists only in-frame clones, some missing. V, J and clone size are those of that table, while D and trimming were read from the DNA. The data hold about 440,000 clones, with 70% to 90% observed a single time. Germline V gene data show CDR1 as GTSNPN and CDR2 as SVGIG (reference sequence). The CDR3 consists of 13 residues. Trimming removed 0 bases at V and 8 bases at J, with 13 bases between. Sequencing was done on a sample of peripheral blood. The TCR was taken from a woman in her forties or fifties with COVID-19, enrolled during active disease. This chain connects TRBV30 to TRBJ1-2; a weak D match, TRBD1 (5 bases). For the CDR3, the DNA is TGTGCCTGGAGTGTACCAGGGCCCCTGGGCTACACCTTC. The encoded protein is CAWSVPGPLGYTF.